These T cell receptor beta chains were read from a single sample in a study of CD8+CD57+ T cells in acquired aplastic anemia. TCRdb used MiXCR to reprocess the reads, holding one entry per CDR3 protein. The sample includes around 190,000 distinct CDR3 sequences, approximately 57% of them seen just once. The source material was sorted CD4+, CD8+, or CD8+CD57+ T cells (not recorded which) from PBMCs. The receptors were sampled from a human donor in good health. Each CDR3 is given with its conserved first and last residue. The order of the fields is clone size, V gene, D gene, J gene, CDR3 protein, CDR3 DNA. A D gene is named only where the DNA matches it firmly. Only some rows state a clone size, as once, few, many or a class for expanded clones.

>.|TRBV27|.|TRBJ2-5
CASSLWGQSNVGETQYF
TGTGCCAGCAGTTTATGGGGGCAGTCCAATGTGGGAGAGACCCAGTACTTC
>.|TRBV10-3|TRBD1|TRBJ1-1
CATGTVNTEAFF
TGTGCCACCGGGACAGTGAACACTGAAGCTTTCTTT
>.|TRBV10-3|TRBD1|TRBJ1-2
CAIRRDRDNGYTF
TGTGCCATCAGGCGGGACAGGGATAATGGCTACACCTTC
>.|TRBV20-1|.|TRBJ2-3
CSASVENPVQYF
TGCAGTGCTAGCGTCGAAAATCCGGTGCAGTATTTT
>.|TRBV7-2|.|TRBJ2-1
CASSPEGGDYNEQFF
TGTGCCAGCAGCCCAGAGGGGGGGGACTACAATGAGCAGTTCTTC
>few|TRBV27|TRBD1|TRBJ1-5
CASSFVGQDNQPQHF
TGTGCCAGCAGTTTTGTAGGACAGGACAATCAGCCCCAGCATTTT
>.|TRBV7-8|TRBD2|TRBJ2-3
CASSLGLAGADTQYF
TGTGCCAGCAGCTTAGGACTAGCGGGAGCAGATACGCAGTATTTT
>few|TRBV2|TRBD1|TRBJ1-1
CASMGWDSRKAFF
TGTGCCAGCATGGGTTGGGACAGCAGAAAAGCTTTCTTT
>many|TRBV27|TRBD1|TRBJ1-5
CASSLDRGRQPQHF
TGTGCCAGCAGTCTCGACAGGGGACGTCAGCCCCAGCATTTT
>.|TRBV2|TRBD1|TRBJ1-1
CASSEAFSDRQYYEAFF
TGTGCCAGCAGTGAAGCTTTCTCGGACAGGCAGTACTATGAAGCTTTCTTT
>many|TRBV24-1|.|TRBJ2-7
CATSDLQGYEQYF
TGTGCCACCAGTGATTTGCAAGGGTACGAGCAGTACTTC
>.|TRBV7-9|.|TRBJ2-1
CASSLGAGLYNEQFF
TGTGCCAGCAGCTTAGGGGCAGGCCTCTACAATGAGCAGTTCTTC
>once|TRBV7-2|.|TRBJ1-1
CASSLEAAGVNTEAFF
TGTGCCAGCAGCTTAGAGGCAGCCGGAGTGAACACTGAAGCTTTCTTT
>.|TRBV19|TRBD1|TRBJ2-3
CASGDRAMGTDTQYF
TGTGCCAGTGGGGACAGGGCTATGGGCACAGATACGCAGTATTTT
>.|TRBV20-1|TRBD2|TRBJ2-7
CSAGASGGLFDEQYF
TGCAGTGCTGGAGCTAGCGGGGGGCTTTTCGACGAGCAGTACTTC
>.|TRBV19|TRBD1|TRBJ1-2
CASRLKPDRFGGYTF
TGTGCCAGTAGGCTAAAACCGGACAGGTTTGGAGGCTACACCTTC
>.|TRBV4-1|.|TRBJ2-5
CASSQSVGGETQYF
TGCGCCAGCAGCCAATCCGTGGGCGGGGAGACCCAGTACTTC
>many|TRBV28|.|TRBJ2-5
CASNKWTEQETQYF
TGTGCCAGCAATAAATGGACAGAACAAGAGACCCAGTACTTC
>.|TRBV10-3|TRBD2|TRBJ2-1
CAITETSQNYNEQFF
TGTGCCATCACCGAGACTAGCCAGAACTACAATGAGCAGTTCTTC
>many|TRBV12-3/TRBV12-4|.|TRBJ1-1
CASSLGLTQAFF
TGTGCCAGCAGTTTAGGGCTAACCCAAGCTTTCTTT
>few|TRBV19|.|TRBJ1-5
CASSCRHF
TGTGCCAGTAGTTGTAGGCATTTT
>many|TRBV4-1|TRBD2|TRBJ2-7
CASSPGGIYEQYF
TGCGCCAGCAGCCCGGGGGGGATCTACGAGCAGTACTTC
>few|TRBV20-1|.|TRBJ1-1
CSARVGDSEAFF
TGCAGTGCTAGAGTAGGTGACAGTGAAGCTTTCTTT
>many|TRBV29-1|.|TRBJ2-5
CSVDIRGQETQYF
TGCAGCGTTGACATAAGGGGACAAGAGACCCAGTACTTC
>once|TRBV10-3|TRBD1|TRBJ1-2
CAISDFTGAGGYTF
TGTGCCATCAGTGACTTTACAGGGGCGGGGGGCTACACCTTC
>.|TRBV6-6|.|TRBJ2-5
CASSYSMGEGETQYF
TGTGCCAGCAGTTACTCGATGGGTGAAGGAGAGACCCAGTACTTC
>.|TRBV7-8|.|TRBJ1-6
CASSQDGRVGSPLHF
TGTGCCAGCAGCCAAGATGGCAGGGTCGGTTCACCCCTCCACTTT
>once|TRBV27|.|TRBJ2-1
CASSVGGGGPNEQFF
TGTGCCAGCAGTGTGGGGGGTGGGGGGCCAAATGAGCAGTTCTTC
>.|TRBV5-1|.|TRBJ2-7
CASSDNLGSGQYF
TGCGCCAGCAGCGATAATCTCGGCTCGGGGCAGTACTTC
>.|TRBV11-1|.|TRBJ1-1
CASSLVGEPEAFF
TGTGCCAGCAGCTTGGTGGGGGAACCTGAAGCTTTCTTT
>.|TRBV20-1|.|TRBJ2-1
CSAKLGLSCNEQFF
TGCAGCGCTAAACTAGGACTCTCCTGCAATGAGCAGTTCTTC
>many|TRBV6-4|.|TRBJ1-1
CASSAGPNVEAFF
TGTGCCAGCAGTGCAGGCCCCAATGTTGAAGCTTTCTTT
>.|TRBV6-6|.|TRBJ1-1
CASSYSDSALEAFF
TGTGCCAGCAGTTACTCGGATTCGGCACTTGAAGCTTTCTTT
>.|TRBV7-8|TRBD1|TRBJ2-5
CASRETGVETQYF
TGTGCCAGCAGAGAGACAGGGGTAGAGACCCAGTACTTC
>few|TRBV15|.|TRBJ1-6
CATSREEYNSPLHF
TGTGCCACCAGCAGAGAAGAATATAATTCACCCCTCCACTTT
>once|TRBV15|.|TRBJ2-7
CATSRVRESSYEQYF
TGTGCCACCAGCAGAGTACGGGAGAGCTCCTACGAGCAGTACTTC
>.|TRBV7-2|.|TRBJ1-1
CASSLWGGYTEAFF
TGTGCCAGCAGCTTATGGGGGGGGTACACTGAAGCTTTCTTT
>few|TRBV25-1|TRBD2|TRBJ2-3
CASSERPAGTTDTQYF
TGTGCCAGCAGTGAACGTCCAGCGGGGACCACAGATACGCAGTATTTT
>.|TRBV20-1|.|TRBJ1-2
CSARSGGGYTF
TGCAGTGCTAGGAGCGGGGGTGGCTACACCTTC
>.|TRBV12-3/TRBV12-4|TRBD2|TRBJ2-1
CASSLAGEYNEQFF
TGTGCCAGCAGTCTAGCGGGAGAGTACAATGAGCAGTTCTTC
>.|TRBV2|TRBD1|TRBJ2-3
CASRGTVGDTQYF
TGTGCCAGCAGGGGGACAGTGGGGGATACGCAGTACTTT
>.|TRBV10-3|.|TRBJ2-7
CAISPRLASYEQYF
TGTGCCATCAGCCCCCGTTTAGCCTCCTACGAGCAGTACTTC
>.|TRBV25-1|.|TRBJ2-2
CASSQAFGSTGELFF
TGTGCCAGCAGCCAAGCTTTCGGGTCCACCGGGGAGCTGTTTTTT
>many|TRBV6-6|.|TRBJ1-1
CASSYSITGNTEAFF
TGTGCCAGCAGTTACTCGATCACAGGGAACACTGAAGCTTTCTTT
>.|TRBV7-2|TRBD1|TRBJ1-6
CASSLQGTGDSPLHF
TGTGCCAGCAGCCTTCAAGGGACAGGGGATTCACCCCTCCACTTT
>.|TRBV14|.|TRBJ1-5
CASSRPYQPQHF
TGTGCCAGCAGTCGCCCGTATCAGCCCCAGCATTTT
>many|TRBV12-3/TRBV12-4|.|TRBJ2-7
CASSLETGRDEQYF
TGTGCCAGCAGTTTAGAGACAGGTCGGGACGAGCAGTACTTC